The 10 T cell receptor beta chains below were found in one sample sequenced in a study of blood T cell repertoires in COVID-19. Generated by immunoSEQ multiplex PCR, the TCRdb table keeps only in-frame clones and is missing some. The table lists over 350,000 clones, about 87% of them singletons, with approximately 10% in the top ten. Sequencing was done on a sample of PBMCs or T cells enriched from blood (not recorded which). The receptor set was obtained from a woman between 45 and 65 years old who had recovered from COVID-19.

The table lists this clone with a count of one. The chain uses TRBV7-2 and TRBJ2-2, with D perhaps matching TRBD2 (7 bases). Germline V gene sequence: CDR1 SGHTA, CDR2 FQGNSA. The CDR3 is 15 amino acids. V was trimmed by 0 bases and J by 4 bases, leaving 9 bases between them. CDR3 bases: TGTGCCAGCAGCTTAGCGGGGGGGCTCACCGGGGAGCTGTTTTTT. Its translation: CASSLAGGLTGELFF. Full variable domain (missing parts from reference TRBV7-2 and TRBJ2-2): GAGVSQSPSNKVTEKGKDVELRCDPISGHTALYWYRQSLGQGLEFLIYFQGNSAPDKSGLPSDRFSAERTGGSVSTLTIQRTQQEDSAVYLCASSLAGGLTGELFFGEGSRLTVL.

The chain employs TRBV30 and TRBJ2-3; D perhaps matches TRBD2 (5 bases). The CDR3 is 13 residues long. Per the germline V gene, CDR1 is GTSNPN and CDR2 is SVGIG (reference sequence). Trimming shortened V by 2 bases and J by 2 bases, and 8 bases separated the two germline ends. The CDR3 coding sequence is TGTGCCTGGAGTCGGGGATTCACAGATACGCAGTATTTT. Translated: CAWSRGFTDTQYF. The full variable domain, rest sourced from reference TRBV30 and TRBJ2-3, is SQTIHQWPATLVQPVGSPLSLECTVEGTSNPNLYWYRQAAGRGLQLLFYSVGIGQISSEVPQNLSASRPQDRQFILSSKKLLLSDSGFYLCAWSRGFTDTQYFGPGTRLTVL.

This clone was counted a single time. The chain uses TRBV2 and TRBJ1-6; D is uncertain. CDR1 and CDR2 from the germline V gene are SNHLY and FYNNEI. This CDR3 is 17 amino acids long. The V gene lost 4 bases and the J gene lost 6 bases, with 19 bases spanning the gap. CDR3 bases: TGTGCCAGCAGTGGGGTCGTAAAAATAGACATTAATTCACCCCTCCACTTT. Its protein product is CASSGVVKIDINSPLHF.

This chain uses TRBV12-5 with TRBJ1-1, with D unclear. The germline V gene encodes CDR1 LGHNT and CDR2 FRNRAP. Trimming took 7 bases from V and 0 from J, leaving 6 bases between them. The CDR3 has 12 amino acids. The DNA for the CDR3 is TGTGCTAGTGAGGAGATGAACACTGAAGCTTTCTTT. This encodes CASEEMNTEAFF. Full variable domain (outside the CDR3, taken from reference TRBV12-5 and TRBJ1-1): DARVTQTPRHKVTEMGQEVTMRCQPILGHNTVFWYRQTMMQGLELLAYFRNRAPLDDSGMPKDRFSAEMPDATLATLKIQPSEPRDSAVYFCASEEMNTEAFFGQGTRLTVV.

The chain recombines TRBV4-3 with TRBJ1-2; D is possibly TRBD1 (5 bases). The CDR3 covers 16 residues. Germline loops: CDR1 LGHNA, CDR2 YSLEER. The V end lost 0 bases, the J end lost 4 bases, and 15 bases lay between the germline ends. Here the CDR3 DNA reads TGCGCCAGCAGCCAAGAGGGGCAGGGAATGGGCTATGGCTACACCTTC. Translating it yields CASSQEGQGMGYGYTF.

The chain is built from TRBV7-8 and TRBJ2-7, with 7 positions matching TRBD1. This CDR3 region has 13 residues. Germline V CDR1 and CDR2: SGHVS, FQNEAQ. V lost 4 bases to trimming and J lost 3 bases; unmatched junction nucleotides: 3. CDR3 nucleotide sequence: TGTGCCAGCAGCTCCTGGGACAGCTACGAGCAGTACTTC. This codes for CASSSWDSYEQYF.

This clone came up a few times. The genes are TRBV11-3 and TRBJ2-2; 7 positions match TRBD1. The germline gives CDR1 SGHNT, CDR2 YENEEA. The CDR3 runs 16 residues. V lost 4 bases to trimming and J lost 4 bases; unmatched junction nucleotides: 9. This chain's CDR3 is CASSSNTGVGTGELFF. CDR3 sequence (DNA): TGTGCCAGCAGCTCAAACACAGGGGTCGGCACCGGGGAGCTGTTTTTT.

This sequence joins TRBV7-2 and TRBJ2-4, with a tentative D call TRBD1 (7 bases). The CDR3 totals 16 residues. V was clipped by 6 bases and J by 5 bases, with 20 bases between them. Looked up from germline, CDR1 is SGHTA and CDR2 is FQGNSA. Written as DNA, the CDR3 is TGTGCCAGCAGTCGGAGGGGGGACAGCTTCCAAAACATTCAGTACTTC. Its translation: CASSRRGDSFQNIQYF.

The chain links TRBV18 to TRBJ1-1; 9 bases agree with TRBD1. V dropped 4 bases and J dropped 1; count of bases not matched to a gene: 16. The CDR3 extends over 19 amino acids. Germline V lookup: CDR1 KGHSH, CDR2 LQKENI. The CDR3 reads CASSLFWTGVESSNTEAFF. In DNA form, the CDR3 reads TGTGCCAGCTCACTCTTCTGGACAGGGGTGGAGTCTTCGAACACTGAAGCTTTCTTT.

The chain is built from TRBV24-1 and TRBJ2-7; D remains ambiguous. Trimming took off 4 bases at V and 4 bases at J, with 7 bases between the two ends. Germline CDR1 reads KGHDR; CDR2 reads SFDVKD. This CDR3 is 12 amino acids long. DNA for the CDR3: TGTGCCACCAGTGACCACTATTACGAGCAGTACTTC. Its protein is CATSDHYYEQYF.